Below, one TCR beta chain is given with its context. The target antigen is unknown. Additional DNA sequences in this sample encode the identical CDR3. These data originate in a study of STAT5B mutations in CD4+ large granular lymphocyte leukemia. Germline CDR1 is SGHNT and CDR2 is YENEEA. Trimming took off 0 bases at V and 2 bases at J, with 11 bases between the two ends. The CDR3 covers 15 residues. TCRdb keeps only in-frame clones here, not all; method: immunoSEQ multiplex PCR. Counted here are around 30,000 clones, approximately 74% occurring once; the ten biggest clones make up 0.25% to 0.35%. Study-level findings and limits: Compared with healthy controls (2/35), patient top clones favored TRBV06 (8/27). Without HLA matching, higher CD4+ than CD8+ T-LGLL clonality could reflect small sample size.

The receptor was derived from a human donor in good health. The V gene is TRBV11-3, the J gene TRBJ2-7; D call uncertain. The source material was CD4+ T cells from blood buffy coats. CDR3 in amino acids: CASSLEASGPYEQYF. CDR3 bases: TGTGCCAGCAGCTTAGAGGCGTCTGGGCCCTACGAGCAGTACTTC.